A selection of T cell receptor beta chains follows, all from one sample in a study of OX40 agonist ivuxolimab in advanced cancers. Profiled with immunoSEQ multiplex PCR; TCRdb holds only in-frame clones, not every one. The table lists about 32,000 clones, more than 75% of them singletons. Sequencing used CD4+ or CD8+ T cells sorted from blood, obtained in a trial of the OX40 agonist ivuxolimab. The receptors were sampled from an adult with an advanced solid tumor such as melanoma, head and neck, liver or kidney cancer. The CDR3 runs from the conserved cysteine through the conserved F or W. A D gene is named only where the DNA matches it firmly. Clone size, where shown, is once, few, many, or a class for clones that have expanded.

size	D	V	J	CDR3	DNA
-	-	TRBV10-2	TRBJ1-5	CASSTSVSNQPQHF	TGCGCCAGCAGTACGAGTGTCAGCAATCAGCCCCAGCATTTT
-	TRBD1	TRBV7-2	TRBJ1-6	CASSLVATGNNSPLHF	TGTGCCAGCAGCTTAGTTGCGACAGGGAATAATTCACCCCTCCACTTT
medium-sized	-	TRBV10-3	TRBJ1-2	CAIGAAYGYTF	TGTGCCATCGGGGCAGCTTATGGCTACACCTTC
-	TRBD1	TRBV6-6	TRBJ1-2	CASSYSTGGDGYTF	TGTGCCAGCAGTTACTCAACAGGGGGCGATGGCTACACCTTC
-	TRBD1	TRBV20-1	TRBJ2-7	CSVKGASEQYF	TGCAGTGTTAAGGGGGCCTCCGAGCAGTACTTC
once	-	TRBV9	TRBJ2-5	CASSVGREETQYF	TGTGCCAGCAGCGTAGGAAGGGAAGAGACCCAGTACTTC
-	-	TRBV7-9	TRBJ1-1	CASSGHEGFFTEAFF	TGTGCCAGCAGCGGGCACGAGGGTTTTTTTACTGAAGCTTTCTTT
-	TRBD1	TRBV7-7	TRBJ2-1	CASSMGGTGGNNEQFF	TGTGCCAGCAGCATGGGGGGGACAGGGGGAAACAATGAGCAGTTCTTC
-	-	TRBV7-9	TRBJ2-1	CASSKGNEQFF	TGTGCCAGCAGCAAGGGGAATGAGCAGTTCTTC
-	-	TRBV28	TRBJ1-5	CASSFGGHNYQPQHF	TGTGCCAGCAGTTTCGGCGGACACAACTATCAGCCCCAGCATTTT